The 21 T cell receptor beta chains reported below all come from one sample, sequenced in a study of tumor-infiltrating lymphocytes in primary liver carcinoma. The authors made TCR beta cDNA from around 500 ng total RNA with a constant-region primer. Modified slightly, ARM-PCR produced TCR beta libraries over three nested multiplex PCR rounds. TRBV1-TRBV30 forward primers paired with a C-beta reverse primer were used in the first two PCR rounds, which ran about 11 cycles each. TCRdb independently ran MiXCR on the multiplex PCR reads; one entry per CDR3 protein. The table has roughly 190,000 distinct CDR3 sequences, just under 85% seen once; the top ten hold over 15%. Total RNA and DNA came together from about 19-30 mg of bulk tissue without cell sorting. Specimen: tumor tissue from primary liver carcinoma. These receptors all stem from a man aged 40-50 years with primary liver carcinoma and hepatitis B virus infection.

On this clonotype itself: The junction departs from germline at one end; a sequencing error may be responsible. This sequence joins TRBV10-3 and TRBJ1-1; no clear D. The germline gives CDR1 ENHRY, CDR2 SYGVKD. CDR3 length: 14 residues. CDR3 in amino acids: CAIQEGGVNTEVFF. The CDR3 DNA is TGTGCCATCCAAGAGGGAGGAGTGAACACTGAAGTTTTCTTT.

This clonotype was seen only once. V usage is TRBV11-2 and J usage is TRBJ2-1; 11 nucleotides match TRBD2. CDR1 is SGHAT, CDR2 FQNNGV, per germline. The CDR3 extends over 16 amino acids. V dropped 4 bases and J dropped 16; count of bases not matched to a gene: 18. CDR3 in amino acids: CASSSLLAGDVDEYFF. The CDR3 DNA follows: TGTGCCAGCAGCTCGTTACTAGCGGGAGACGTCGATGAGTACTTCTTC.

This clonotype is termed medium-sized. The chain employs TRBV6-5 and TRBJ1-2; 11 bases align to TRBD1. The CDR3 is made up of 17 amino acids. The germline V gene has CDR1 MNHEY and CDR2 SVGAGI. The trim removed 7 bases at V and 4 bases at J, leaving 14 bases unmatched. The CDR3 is CASKGGQGDRFGYGYTF. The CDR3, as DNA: TGTGCCAGCAAGGGGGGACAGGGGGATCGATTCGGCTATGGCTACACCTTC.

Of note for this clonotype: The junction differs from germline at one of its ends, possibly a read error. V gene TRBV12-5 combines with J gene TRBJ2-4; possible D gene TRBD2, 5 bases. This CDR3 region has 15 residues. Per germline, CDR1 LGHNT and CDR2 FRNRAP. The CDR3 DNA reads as TGTGCTAGTGGTTTAAGAGGGTTTACCAAAAACAATCAGTACTTC. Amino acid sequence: CASGLRGFTKNNQYF.

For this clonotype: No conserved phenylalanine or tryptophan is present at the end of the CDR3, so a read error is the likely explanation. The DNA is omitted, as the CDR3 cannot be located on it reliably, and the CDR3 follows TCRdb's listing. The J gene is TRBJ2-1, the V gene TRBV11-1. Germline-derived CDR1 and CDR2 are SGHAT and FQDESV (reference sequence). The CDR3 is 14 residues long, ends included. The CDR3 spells CASSDGLTYNEQVL.

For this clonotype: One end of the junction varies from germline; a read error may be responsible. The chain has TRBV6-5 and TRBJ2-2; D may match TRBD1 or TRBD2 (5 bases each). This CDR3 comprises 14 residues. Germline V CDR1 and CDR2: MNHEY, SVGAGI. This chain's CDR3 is CTSRYMGDTGELFF. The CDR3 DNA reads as TGTACCAGCAGATACATGGGGGACACCGGGGAGCTGTTTTTT.

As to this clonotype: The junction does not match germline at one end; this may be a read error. The CDR3 loop is CSVGLVGGFYNGQFF. The CDR3 DNA sequence: TGCAGCGTTGGACTAGTGGGAGGGTTTTACAATGGGCAGTTCTTC. The genes are TRBV29-1 and TRBJ2-1; 7 bases match TRBD2. Per germline, CDR1 SQVTM and CDR2 ANQGSEA. The CDR3 consists of 15 residues.

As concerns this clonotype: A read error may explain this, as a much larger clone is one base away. CDR3 region: CASSLPRGEGETQYF. DNA for the CDR3: TGCGCCAGCAGCTTACCAAGGGGCGAAGGAGAGACCCAGTACTTC. The gene calls are TRBV5-1 and TRBJ2-5, with D tentatively TRBD1 (5 bases). Trimming left V 2 bases short and J 4 bases short, with 15 bases between. The CDR3 length is 15 residues. Per the germline V gene, CDR1 is SGHRS and CDR2 is YFSETQ.

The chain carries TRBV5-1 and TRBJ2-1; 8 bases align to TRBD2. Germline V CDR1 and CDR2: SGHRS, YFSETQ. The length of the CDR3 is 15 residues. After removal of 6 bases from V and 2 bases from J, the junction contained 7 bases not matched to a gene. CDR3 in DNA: TGCGCCAGCATGGCGGGGGGCGTCACCTACAATGAGCAGTTCTTC. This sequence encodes CASMAGGVTYNEQFF.

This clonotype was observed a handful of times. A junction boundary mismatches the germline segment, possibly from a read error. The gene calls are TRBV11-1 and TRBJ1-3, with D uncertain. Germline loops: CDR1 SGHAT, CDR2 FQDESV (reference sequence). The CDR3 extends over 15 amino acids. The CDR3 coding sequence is TGTGTCAGCAGTTCGACCCGTGATCATGGAAACACCATATATTTT. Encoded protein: CVSSSTRDHGNTIYF.

Here the CDR3 reads CASSQDIADGLAGRSPQFF. DNA for the CDR3: TGTGCCAGCAGCCAAGATATAGCGGATGGACTAGCGGGAAGGAGCCCGCAGTTCTTC. This chain links TRBV4-2 with TRBJ2-1; 12 bases fit TRBD2. Looked up from germline, CDR1 is LGHNA and CDR2 is YNFKEQ. Germline trimming cut 0 bases from V and 12 bases from J; bases unmatched to any gene: 18. The CDR3 is 19 amino acids.

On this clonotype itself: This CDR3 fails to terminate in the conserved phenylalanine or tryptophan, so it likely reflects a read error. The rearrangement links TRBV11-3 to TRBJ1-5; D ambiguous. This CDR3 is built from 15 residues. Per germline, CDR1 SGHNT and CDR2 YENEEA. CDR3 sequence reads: CASSLDLVVAQPQHC. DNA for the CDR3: TGTGCCAGTAGCTTAGATCTGGTGGTGGCTCAGCCCCAGCATTGT.

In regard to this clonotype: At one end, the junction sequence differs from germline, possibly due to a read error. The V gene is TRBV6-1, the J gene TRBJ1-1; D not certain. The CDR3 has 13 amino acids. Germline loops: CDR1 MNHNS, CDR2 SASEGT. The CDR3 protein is CTSSVEGVPEAFF. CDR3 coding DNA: TGTACCAGCAGTGTCGAGGGAGTACCTGAAGCTTTCTTT.

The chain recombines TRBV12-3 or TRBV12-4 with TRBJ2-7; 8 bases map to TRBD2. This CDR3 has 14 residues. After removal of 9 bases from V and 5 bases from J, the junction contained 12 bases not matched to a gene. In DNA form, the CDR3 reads TGTGCCAGAACTCCAGCGGGAGTAAGGAACGAGCAGTACTTC. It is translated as CARTPAGVRNEQYF.

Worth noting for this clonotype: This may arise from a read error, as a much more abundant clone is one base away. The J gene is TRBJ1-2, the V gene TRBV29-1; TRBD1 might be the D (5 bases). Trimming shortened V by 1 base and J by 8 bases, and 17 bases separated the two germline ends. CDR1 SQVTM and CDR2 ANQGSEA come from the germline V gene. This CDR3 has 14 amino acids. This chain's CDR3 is CSVEGTRGAGGYTF. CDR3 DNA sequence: TGCAGCGTTGAAGGGACAAGGGGCGCGGGGGGCTACACCTTC. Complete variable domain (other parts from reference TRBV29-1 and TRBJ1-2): SAVISQKPSRDICQRGTSLTIQCQVDSQVTMMFWYRQQPGQSLTLIATANQGSEATYESGFVIDKFPISRPNLTFSTLTVSNMSPEDSSIYLCSVEGTRGAGGYTFGSGTRLTVV.

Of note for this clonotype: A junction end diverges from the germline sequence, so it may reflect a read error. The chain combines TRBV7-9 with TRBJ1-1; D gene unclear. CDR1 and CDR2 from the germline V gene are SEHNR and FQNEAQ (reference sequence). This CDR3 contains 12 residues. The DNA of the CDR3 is TGTGTCAGCAGCTGTGATAACACTGAAGCTTTCTTT. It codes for CVSSCDNTEAFF.

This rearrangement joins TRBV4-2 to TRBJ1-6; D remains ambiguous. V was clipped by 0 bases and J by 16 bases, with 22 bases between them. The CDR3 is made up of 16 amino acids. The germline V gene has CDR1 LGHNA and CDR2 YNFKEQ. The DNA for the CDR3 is TGTGCCAGCAGCCAAGAGGGGTCAGGAGGAGATTCAACTCTCCACTTT. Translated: CASSQEGSGGDSTLHF.

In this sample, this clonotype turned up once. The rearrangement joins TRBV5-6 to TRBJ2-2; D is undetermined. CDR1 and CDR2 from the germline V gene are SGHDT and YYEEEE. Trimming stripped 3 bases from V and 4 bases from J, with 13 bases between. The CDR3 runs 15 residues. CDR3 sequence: CASSWDQTSTGELFF. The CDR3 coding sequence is TGTGCCAGCAGCTGGGATCAGACGAGCACCGGGGAGCTGTTTTTT.

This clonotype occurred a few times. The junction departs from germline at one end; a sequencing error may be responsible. The CDR3 DNA sequence: TGTGCCTGGAGAACCCTGGGGGGCGTTGTCTATGACTACACCTTC. Its protein is CAWRTLGGVVYDYTF. The rearrangement uses TRBV30 and TRBJ1-2; TRBD1 is a possible D gene (6 bases). The CDR3 totals 15 residues. CDR1 and CDR2 (germline): GTSNPN, SVGIG (reference sequence).

The CDR3, as DNA: TGTGCCAGCAGTTCGACTAGCGGGAATAACTACGAGCAGTACTTC. It translates to CASSSTSGNNYEQYF. The gene calls are TRBV2 and TRBJ2-7; 11 bases align to TRBD2. Germline lookup yields CDR1 SNHLY and CDR2 FYNNEI. Losses at the gene ends were 5 bases for V and 3 bases for J; bases not matched to a gene: 6. The CDR3 runs to 15 residues. The variable domain in full, with the rest retrieved from reference TRBV2 and TRBJ2-7, is EPEVTQTPSHQVTQMGQEVILRCVPISNHLYFYWYRQILGQKVEFLVSFYNNEISEKSEIFDDQFSVERPDGSNFTLKIRSTKLEDSAMYFCASSSTSGNNYEQYFGPGTRLTVT.

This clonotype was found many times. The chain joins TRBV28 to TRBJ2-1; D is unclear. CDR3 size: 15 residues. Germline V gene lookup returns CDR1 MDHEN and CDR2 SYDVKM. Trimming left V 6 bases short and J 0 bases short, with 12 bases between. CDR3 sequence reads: CASRLTLLSYNEQFF. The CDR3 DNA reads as TGTGCCAGCAGGCTGACCTTACTCTCCTACAATGAGCAGTTCTTC. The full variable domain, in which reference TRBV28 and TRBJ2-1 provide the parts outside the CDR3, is DVKVTQSSRYLVKRTGEKVFLECVQDMDHENMFWYRQDPGLGLRLIYFSYDVKMKEKGDIPEGYSVSREKKERFSLILESASTNQTSMYLCASRLTLLSYNEQFFGPGTRLTVL.